This TCR beta chain was obtained from a study of blood T cell repertoires in COVID-19. Study in general: COVID-19 samples, acute and convalescent, were from the United States, Italy and Spain. T cells, B-cell-depleted T cells, or PBMCs supplied cDNA or gDNA.

Those enrolled in Seattle joined during active infection and were followed longitudinally afterward. As originally analysed: Reference gene primer amplification yielded estimated nucleated cell counts. Using immunoSEQ multiplex PCR, the repertoire was profiled, and TCRdb retains in-frame clones only, with some absent. D and trimming were read from the DNA, whereas the V and J calls and clone size are those reported in that table. The data contain 450,000 or so clones, around 90% of them singletons. With 0 bases clipped from V and 8 bases from J, the junction kept 7 bases outside the gene matches. CDR1 is GTSNPN, CDR2 SVGIG, per germline (reference sequence). This CDR3 is built from 13 residues.

The TCR comes from a man aged 18 to 29 with COVID-19, enrolled during active disease. Sequencing was done on a sample of peripheral blood. The V call is TRBV30, the J call TRBJ2-7, with TRBD1 matching over 7 bases. CDR3 nucleotides: TGTGCCTGGAGTGTAGAGGGGGCATACCAGCAGTACTTC. It yields the protein CAWSVEGAYQQYF.